The 2 T cell receptor beta chains in this list originate from one sample, sequenced in a study of shared clonotypes between healthy human individuals. Naive CD8 isolation took CD45RO-negative cells positively selected for CCR7 and excluded terminally differentiated effector memory CD45RA+ cells. The data were produced by immunoSEQ multiplex PCR, yet TCRdb's version contains in-frame clones alone and is incomplete. The sample includes around 2,000,000 clones, roughly 94% of them seen just once. Input material: naive CD8+ T cells sorted from blood. Receptors originate from a man aged 18 to 35 in good health.

In this sample, this clone turned up once. The genes are TRBV2 and TRBJ1-1; possibly TRBD1 for D (5 bases). This CDR3 comprises 15 residues. Trimming removed 6 bases at V and 1 base at J, with 15 bases between. In germline, CDR1 is SNHLY, CDR2 FYNNEI. CDR3 nucleotides: TGTGCCAGCAGGGGGCATACGGACCCGAACACTGAAGCTTTCTTT. This sequence encodes CASRGHTDPNTEAFF. Full variable domain (missing parts from reference TRBV2 and TRBJ1-1): EPEVTQTPSHQVTQMGQEVILRCVPISNHLYFYWYRQILGQKVEFLVSFYNNEISEKSEIFDDQFSVERPDGSNFTLKIRSTKLEDSAMYFCASRGHTDPNTEAFFGQGTRLTVV.

The gene calls are TRBV19 and TRBJ1-5; 7 bases map to TRBD1. Trimming cost V 5 bases and J 1 base; bases outside gene matches: 5. Looked up from germline, CDR1 is LNHDA and CDR2 is SQIVND (reference sequence). There are 15 residues in the CDR3. CDR3 sequence (DNA): TGTGCCAGTAGTCTGTTACAGGGGAGCAATCAGCCCCAGCATTTT. Its translation: CASSLLQGSNQPQHF.